This passage covers 21 T cell receptor beta chains from one sample sequenced in a study of glioma-infiltrating T cells. The iRepertoire nested amplicon-rescue multiplex PCR amplified TCR alpha and beta CDR3s from RNA. TCRdb processed the multiplex PCR reads anew with MiXCR; each CDR3 protein has one entry. This sample has a few hundred thousand distinct CDR3 sequences, with roughly two fifths found just once. Sequencing input: glioma tissue, nonneoplastic brain tissue, or PBMCs (not recorded which). The receptors stem from a human donor with low-grade glioma or glioblastoma, undergoing nonglioma brain surgery, or in good health (not recorded which).

In regard to this clonotype: Possible read error: a much larger clone is one base away. The V and J genes are TRBV6-5 and TRBJ2-7; D is possibly TRBD2 (6 bases). This CDR3 contains 16 residues. Germline CDR1 MNHEY, CDR2 SVGAGI. The CDR3, as DNA: TGTGCCAGCAGTTACTCCCGACGGGAGAGCTCCTACAAGCAGTACTTC. This translates into CASSYSRRESSYKQYF.

Comments on this clonotype: This may be a read error, as it is one base from a much larger clone. V gene TRBV4-1 combines with J gene TRBJ2-1; TRBD2 matches 9 bases. Germline V gives CDR1 MGHRA, CDR2 YSYEKL. The length of the CDR3 is 21 residues. CDR3 in amino acids: CASSQDRPAGGQTGSYDEQFF. Written as DNA, the CDR3 is TGCGCCAGCAGCCAAGATCGCCCAGCGGGAGGACAAACCGGCTCCTACGATGAGCAGTTCTTC.

This clonotype occurred once. A read error may be the cause here, since a much bigger clone is one base away. The chain is built from TRBV7-7 and TRBJ1-3, with a weak D call TRBD1 (6 bases). Germline lookup yields CDR1 SSHAT and CDR2 FNYEAQ (reference sequence). The length of the CDR3 is 16 residues. The CDR3 DNA reads TGTGCTAGCAGCTGGGGGGGCTTGGGCTCTGGAAACACCATATATTTT. Protein product: CASSWGGLGSGNTIYF.

The chain's CDR3 is CAISENSGVWRTDTQYF. CDR3 coding DNA: TGTGCCATCAGTGAGAACTCGGGGGTTTGGAGAACAGATACGCAGTATTTT. The chain couples TRBV10-3 to TRBJ2-3; D perhaps matches TRBD2 (6 bases). The V and J ends lost 2 bases and 3 bases respectively, with 18 bases between them. Germline V gene lookup returns CDR1 ENHRY and CDR2 SYGVKD. This CDR3 has 17 residues.

About this clonotype itself: This could be a read error, since a much larger clone is one nucleotide away. The gene calls are TRBV27 and TRBJ2-7; a weak D match, TRBD2 (6 bases). This CDR3 has 15 amino acids. From germline, CDR1 is MNHEY and CDR2 SMNVEV (reference sequence). The CDR3 bases are TGTGCCAGCAGTTTACTGCCTAGCGCGTCCTGCGAGCAGTACTTC. It codes for CASSLLPSASCEQYF.

A note on this clonotype: Being one base from a much bigger clone, this may be a read error. This chain links TRBV20-1 with TRBJ2-5; D possibly corresponds to TRBD2 (5 bases). The CDR3 runs 13 residues. Per the germline V gene, CDR1 is DFQATT and CDR2 is SNEGSKA (reference sequence). The DNA for the CDR3 is TGCAATGCCGAGGGTCCCCCCGCGGAGACCCAGTACTTC. Translation: CNAEGPPAETQYF.

This chain connects TRBV5-1 to TRBJ1-5, with D unclear. The CDR3 runs to 15 residues. V lost 4 bases and J 0 bases, leaving 11 bases between the germline ends. The germline CDR1 and CDR2 sequences are SGHRS and YFSETQ. CDR3 residues: CASSLSPNSNQPQHF. The CDR3 nucleotides are TGCGCCAGCAGCCTTTCCCCAAATAGCAATCAGCCCCAGCATTTT.

In the case of this clonotype: A much bigger clone sits one base away, suggesting this may be a read error. The chain couples TRBV27 to TRBJ2-7, with D unresolved. CDR1 is MNHEY and CDR2 is SMNVEV in the germline V gene (reference sequence). This CDR3 comprises 13 residues. CDR3 region: CATLARSYNEQYF. In DNA, the CDR3 is TGTGCTACGTTAGCCCGCTCCTACAATGAGCAGTACTTC.

The chain carries TRBV28 and TRBJ2-5, with TRBD1 identical over 8 bases. The CDR3 is 15 residues long. The V gene's germline CDR1 is MDHEN and CDR2 SYDVKM. With 7 bases clipped from V and 6 bases from J, the junction kept 13 bases outside the gene matches. CDR3 sequence reads: CASNYGGQGGKTQYF. CDR3 in DNA: TGTGCCAGCAACTATGGCGGACAGGGCGGAAAGACCCAGTACTTC.

Concerning this clonotype itself: A much larger clone is a single base away; this may be a read error. This chain uses TRBV20-1 with TRBJ1-1; possible D gene TRBD1, 5 bases. CDR1 and CDR2 from the germline V gene are DFQATT and SNEGSKA (reference sequence). CDR3 length equals 13 residues. CDR3 nucleotides: TGCGGTGCCAGGGAGGAATCGGGCGGTGAAGCTTTCTTT. Its translation: CGAREESGGEAFF.

Details on this clonotype: This sequence may be a read error, since a much larger clone differs from it by one base. The V call is TRBV7-3, the J call TRBJ1-1; D ambiguous. Trimming removed 2 bases from V and 1 base from J, with 5 bases in between. Germline values: CDR1 SGHTA, CDR2 FQGTGA. The CDR3 is 13 amino acids. CDR3 bases: TGTGCCAGCAGCTTATACAAGAACACTGAAGCTTTCTTT. Its protein product is CASSLYKNTEAFF.

This clonotype showed up many times. The chain links TRBV6-2 or TRBV6-3 to TRBJ2-2; TRBD1 might be the D (5 bases). Germline loops: CDR1 MNHEY, CDR2 SVGEGT. The CDR3 length is 15 residues. V lost 0 bases and J lost 1, with 6 bases in between. The CDR3 nucleotides read TGTGCCAGCAGTTACTCCAGGGTGAACACCGGGGAGCTGTTTTTT. Translating it yields CASSYSRVNTGELFF.

This sequence joins TRBV6-2 or TRBV6-3 and TRBJ2-1; 9 nucleotides agree with TRBD2. V dropped 4 bases and J dropped 8; count of bases not matched to a gene: 6. The CDR3 sequence is 14 residues long. Germline V gives CDR1 MNHEY, CDR2 SVGEGT. The DNA of the CDR3 is TGTGCCAGCAGTTCCGTAGCGGGAGAACATGAGCAGTTCTTC. It codes for CASSSVAGEHEQFF.

This clonotype has a count of ten or more. DNA of the CDR3: TGTGCCAGCAGGAACAGGGGAAGGACTGAAGCTTTCTTT. The encoded protein is CASRNRGRTEAFF. The rearrangement joins TRBV6-1 to TRBJ1-1; 7 bases fit TRBD1. Trimming removed 6 bases from V and 5 bases from J; junction bases left unmatched: 6. Looked up from germline, CDR1 is MNHNS and CDR2 is SASEGT. CDR3 length equals 13 residues.

This clonotype was observed at least ten times. The chain links TRBV7-8 to TRBJ2-3; D unclear. The germline CDR1 and CDR2 sequences are SGHVS and FQNEAQ. Between the trimmed V and J ends, which lost 1 base and 10 bases, there was a span of 15 bases. This CDR3 is built from 14 residues. CDR3 loop: CASSLERPQQPQYF. In nucleotides, the CDR3 is TGTGCCAGCAGCTTAGAGAGACCGCAGCAGCCGCAGTATTTT.

This clonotype was observed many times. This chain connects TRBV6-2 or TRBV6-3 to TRBJ1-1; D gene unclear. V gave up 2 bases and J gave up 11 bases, with 15 bases separating them. Germline-derived CDR1 and CDR2 are MNHEY and SVGEGT. The CDR3 has 13 amino acids. The DNA of the CDR3 is TGTGCCAGCAGTTACGGCCTAGAGGCGGCGGCTTTCTTT. It is translated as CASSYGLEAAAFF.

The chain couples TRBV20-1 to TRBJ1-1; D is unresolved. With 7 bases removed from V and 1 base from J, the gap between germline ends came to 16 bases. The CDR3 contains 14 residues. Germline V gene sequence: CDR1 DFQATT, CDR2 SNEGSKA (reference sequence). For the CDR3, the DNA is TGCAGTGATAGTTTCGCAGGCCCGAACACTGAAGCTTTCTTT. This codes for CSDSFAGPNTEAFF.

This clonotype was recorded a few times. The V gene is TRBV7-2, the J gene TRBJ1-5, with D possibly matching TRBD1 (5 bases). This CDR3 has 13 residues. Germline V CDR1 and CDR2: SGHTA, FQGNSA. Trimming left V 4 bases short and J 5 bases short, with 9 bases between. This CDR3 is CASSWRGHQPQHF. The CDR3 DNA follows: TGTGCCAGCAGCTGGAGGGGCCATCAGCCCCAGCATTTT.

The rearrangement uses TRBV28 and TRBJ1-2; D unclear. Germline V gene lookup returns CDR1 MDHEN and CDR2 SYDVKM. The CDR3 totals 15 residues. Trimming removed 4 bases at V and 1 base at J, with 13 bases between. DNA of the CDR3: TGTGCCAGCAGTTCCACGGGCGTCAATAACTATGGCTACACCTTC. Translating gives CASSSTGVNNYGYTF.

This clonotype was observed at least ten times. The J gene is TRBJ2-1, the V gene TRBV4-3; no clear D gene. V was clipped by 2 bases and J by 4 bases, with 9 bases between them. The CDR3 spans 14 residues. CDR1 LGHNA and CDR2 YSLEER come from the germline V gene. The CDR3 DNA sequence: TGCGCCAGCAGCCAATTCGACGGGTACAATGAGCAGTTCTTC. This sequence encodes CASSQFDGYNEQFF.

This chain connects TRBV28 to TRBJ1-1; TRBD1 agrees at 7 bases. CDR1 MDHEN and CDR2 SYDVKM come from the germline V gene. The CDR3 covers 15 residues. Unmatched junction bases numbered 7, after V lost 5 bases and J lost 1 base. The CDR3 nucleotides are TGTGCCAGCAGTCCCGGGACAGTTTCGAACACTGAAGCTTTCTTT. As protein: CASSPGTVSNTEAFF. Full variable domain (remainder filled in from reference TRBV28 and TRBJ1-1): DVKVTQSSRYLVKRTGEKVFLECVQDMDHENMFWYRQDPGLGLRLIYFSYDVKMKEKGDIPEGYSVSREKKERFSLILESASTNQTSMYLCASSPGTVSNTEAFFGQGTRLTVV.